A single sample is the source of the 3 T cell receptor beta chains below, sequenced in a study of blood T cell repertoires in COVID-19 (TCRdb year 2020). Preparation of the library involved the immunoSEQ multiplex PCR assay. Not all clones reach the TCRdb copy of this immuneACCESS table, which keeps in-frame sequences only. Checked studies attribute under half of the gap to unresolved V genes and leave the rest unexplained. This sample comprises some 120,000 clones, about 88% of them detected only once. Roughly 1.5% of the sample lies in the top ten. Sequenced: peripheral blood. All receptors derive from a man aged 35-49 years with acute or convalescent COVID-19.

The chain uses TRBV6-6 and TRBJ1-3; D may be TRBD1 (5 bases). There are 15 residues in the CDR3. CDR1 is MNHNY, CDR2 SVGAGI, per germline (reference sequence). The ends were cut back, 5 bases at V and 0 bases at J, with 11 bases in the middle. Here the CDR3 reads CASSTTGSSGNTIYF. The CDR3 DNA follows: TGTGCCAGCAGTACAACAGGCTCCTCTGGAAACACCATATATTTT.

The gene calls are TRBV4-3 and TRBJ2-1; weak D call: TRBD2 (6 bases). V gave up 1 base and J gave up 2 bases, with 12 bases separating them. The CDR3 covers 16 residues. The V gene's germline CDR1 is LGHNA and CDR2 YSLEER. CDR3 residues: CASSQGSGLAYNEQFF. CDR3 nucleotide sequence: TGCGCCAGCAGCCAAGGCAGCGGGCTCGCCTACAATGAGCAGTTCTTC.

V and J are TRBV19 and TRBJ1-1; 9 positions match TRBD1. The junction had 13 bases not matched to a gene; V was cut back by 9 bases and J by 5 bases. Germline V lookup: CDR1 LNHDA, CDR2 SQIVND (reference sequence). This CDR3 spans 15 amino acids. In DNA form, the CDR3 reads TGTGCCAGCTCGCTATTGGGACAGGGTTATACTGAAGCTTTCTTT. Encoded protein: CASSLLGQGYTEAFF.